A single sample gave rise to the 3 T cell receptor beta chains below, sequenced in a study of vaccination effects on CD4 cells after COVID-19. Their specific antigens are unknown. The table came from immunoSEQ multiplex PCR; TCRdb's copy has only in-frame clones and leaves some out. The sample contains roughly 23,000 clones, about 73% of which appear only once. Before sequencing, viral peptide pools were used by the ViraFEST assay to expand antigen-specific CD4+ T cells. Subsequent to a culture period of more than 9 days, CD4+ T cells were isolated. The sequenced sample was CD4+ T cells from PBMCs cultured with HCoV-229E spike peptides, obtained before COVID-19 vaccination. The receptors were gathered from a human donor who received a COVID-19 vaccine.

The V gene is TRBV2, the J gene TRBJ1-2; tentatively, D is TRBD1 (5 bases). From germline, CDR1 is SNHLY and CDR2 FYNNEI. V was pared by 6 bases and J by 0 bases, with 11 bases between. This CDR3 contains 14 residues. CDR3 bases: TGTGCCAGCAGCTCGGGACCCTCTAACTATGGCTACACCTTC. Protein product: CASSSGPSNYGYTF.

The chain links TRBV5-1 to TRBJ2-1, with 11 positions matching TRBD1. V shed 3 bases and J 4 bases; nucleotides not matched to a gene: 3. Per germline, CDR1 SGHRS and CDR2 YFSETQ. The CDR3 is 15 residues long. CDR3 coding DNA: TGCGCCAGCAGCTCCGGGACAGGGGGATACAATGAGCAGTTCTTC. Translating it yields CASSSGTGGYNEQFF.

The rearrangement uses TRBV3-1 (or the pseudogene TRBV3-2) and TRBJ2-5; D gene ambiguous. Germline V gene lookup returns CDR1 LGHDT and CDR2 YNNKEL (reference sequence). The ends were cut back, 4 bases at V and 2 bases at J, with 14 bases in the middle. The CDR3 is 15 amino acids. Written as DNA, the CDR3 is TGTGCCAGCAGCCCAGCGTTAGGGATTCAAGAGACCCAGTACTTC. It yields the protein CASSPALGIQETQYF.